These T cell receptor beta chains were read from a single sample in a study of blood T cells in healthy people across ages. TCRdb re-analysed the 5' RACE reads in MiXCR, keeping a single row per CDR3 protein. The data contain over a million distinct CDR3 sequences, around 43% of them singletons. The sequenced material came from blood. These receptor sequences come from a woman in her sixties or seventies in good health. The CDR3 runs from the conserved cysteine through the conserved F or W. The D gene is left open where the match is weak. Some rows have no size entry. The others give once, few or many, or a class for an expanded clone.

TRBD2 | 16 | few | TRBJ2-1 | TRBV5-1 | CAGTTSGRALRNEQFF | TGCGCCGGCACCACTAGCGGGAGGGCCCTCCGGAATGAGCAGTTCTTC
. | 14 | . | TRBJ2-1 | TRBV27 | CASSSQLGGGEQFF | TGTGCCAGCAGTTCCCAGCTAGGAGGCGGTGAGCAGTTCTTC
. | 12 | . | TRBJ1-2 | TRBV2 | CASSENADGYTF | TGTGCCAGCAGTGAAAACGCGGATGGCTACACCTTC
. | 15 | once | TRBJ2-5 | TRBV3-1 | CASSQDLREAETQYF | TGTGCCAGCAGCCAAGATTTAAGAGAGGCCGAGACCCAGTACTTC
TRBD1 | 17 | . | TRBJ2-5 | TRBV5-1 | CASSLGTHAGGRETQYF | TGCGCCAGCAGCTTGGGAACTCATGCAGGGGGCCGGGAGACCCAGTACTTC
. | 15 | . | TRBJ2-1 | TRBV7-3 | CASSPARSSYNKQFF | TGTGCCAGCAGCCCAGCCAGGAGCTCCTACAATAAGCAGTTCTTC
. | 13 | many | TRBJ2-5 | TRBV29-1 | CSVDSGLQETQYF | TGCAGCGTTGACTCCGGGCTCCAAGAGACCCAGTACTTC
. | 14 | few | TRBJ2-5 | TRBV7-9 | CASSPPNTEETQYF | TGTGCCAGCAGCCCCCCGAACACAGAAGAGACCCAGTACTTC
. | 14 | . | TRBJ2-7 | TRBV7-2 | CASSRGGAQGEQYF | TGTGCCAGCAGCCGAGGGGGAGCCCAAGGGGAGCAGTACTTC
TRBD1 | 13 | few | TRBJ1-2 | TRBV12-3/TRBV12-4 | CASSLRGLDGYTF | TGTGCCAGCAGTTTAAGGGGGCTGGATGGCTACACCTTC
. | 17 | . | TRBJ2-2 | TRBV6-2/TRBV6-3 | CASSYSPGALFTGELFF | TGTGCCAGCAGTTACTCGCCAGGGGCCTTATTCACCGGGGAGCTGTTTTTT
. | 13 | . | TRBJ2-7 | TRBV7-9 | CASSSRQFNEQYF | TGTGCCAGCAGCTCTCGACAGTTCAATGAGCAGTACTTC
TRBD2 | 15 | . | TRBJ2-7 | TRBV12-3/TRBV12-4 | CASSWGGSVTYEQYF | TGTGCCAGCAGTTGGGGCGGGAGCGTCACCTACGAGCAGTACTTC
. | 13 | . | TRBJ1-2 | TRBV5-4 | CASSLAAGNGYTF | TGTGCCAGCAGCTTGGCGGCAGGGAATGGCTACACCTTC
TRBD1 | 16 | . | TRBJ2-1 | TRBV24-1 | CATSDPDRGRNNEQFF | TGTGCCACCAGTGACCCTGACAGGGGGCGTAACAATGAGCAGTTCTTC
TRBD1 | 14 | . | TRBJ1-2 | TRBV10-3 | CAITATGDNYGYTF | TGTGCCATCACCGCCACAGGGGATAACTATGGCTACACCTTC
. | 14 | . | TRBJ2-1 | TRBV28 | CASSLSRGSNEQFF | TGTGCCAGCAGTTTAAGTAGAGGGAGCAATGAGCAGTTCTTC
TRBD1 | 14 | . | TRBJ2-7 | TRBV30 | CAWSFWTGAYEQYF | TGTGCCTGGAGTTTCTGGACAGGCGCCTACGAGCAGTACTTC
TRBD2 | 15 | once | TRBJ2-3 | TRBV29-1 | CSVEGGTSGADTQYF | TGCAGCGTTGAAGGGGGGACTAGTGGAGCAGATACGCAGTATTTT
TRBD2 | 16 | . | TRBJ2-1 | TRBV5-5 | CASSLYSGGAYNEQFF | TGTGCCAGCAGCTTGTACTCCGGGGGGGCCTACAATGAGCAGTTCTTC